This TCR beta chain was captured by sequencing in a study of T-cell memory formation after mild COVID-19. Study-level background: Largely, TCR clusters stayed within a single donor.

Barcoded TCR alpha and TCR beta cDNA libraries with UMIs came from 5'RACE using constant-segment primers. TCRdb re-analysed the 5' RACE reads in MiXCR, keeping a single row per CDR3 protein. The sample has about 430,000 distinct CDR3 sequences, about a sixth seen once. The sample holds a few counts of this clonotype. The CDR3 covers 15 residues. V lost 5 bases and J lost 3, with 16 bases in between. Germline values: CDR1 MDHEN, CDR2 SYDVKM. V gene TRBV28 combines with J gene TRBJ1-2; weak D call: TRBD1 (5 bases). Sequencing was carried out using PBMCs or a T cell subset sorted from them (not recorded which). The TCR originated in a man aged 18-30 years who had mild COVID-19 (a few samples of this study predate the infection). Cell type and time point are not known. The CDR3 spells CASSPTGPPYYGYTF. CDR3 DNA sequence: TGTGCCAGCAGTCCAACGGGACCGCCCTACTATGGCTACACCTTC.